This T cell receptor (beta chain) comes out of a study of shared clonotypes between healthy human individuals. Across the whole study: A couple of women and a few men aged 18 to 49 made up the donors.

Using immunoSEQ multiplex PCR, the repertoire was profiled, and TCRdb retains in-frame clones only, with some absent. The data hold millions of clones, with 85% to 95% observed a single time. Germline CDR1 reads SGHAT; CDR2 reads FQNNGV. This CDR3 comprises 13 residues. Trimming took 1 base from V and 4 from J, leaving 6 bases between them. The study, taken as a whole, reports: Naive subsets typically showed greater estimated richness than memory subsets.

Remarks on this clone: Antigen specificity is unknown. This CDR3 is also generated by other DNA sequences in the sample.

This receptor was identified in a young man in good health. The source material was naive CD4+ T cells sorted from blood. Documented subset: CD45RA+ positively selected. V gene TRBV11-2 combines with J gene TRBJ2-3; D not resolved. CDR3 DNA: TGTGCCAGCAGCTTAGGGGGTGCAGATACGCAGTATTTT. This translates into CASSLGGADTQYF. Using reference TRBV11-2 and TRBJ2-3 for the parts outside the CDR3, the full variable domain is EAGVAQSPRYKIIEKRQSVAFWCNPISGHATLYWYQQILGQGPKLLIQFQNNGVVDDSQLPKDRFSAERLKGVDSTLKIQPAKLEDSAVYLCASSLGGADTQYFGPGTRLTVL.